Presented here are 12 T cell receptor beta chains from one specimen sequenced in a study of graft-versus-host responses after intestinal transplantation. The antigens of these receptors remain unknown. The protocol was immunoSEQ multiplex PCR, while the TCRdb copy is restricted to in-frame clones and leaves out a portion. The sample has about 130,000 clones, around 90% seen once. This specimen consisted of unstimulated CD4+ T cells sorted from spleen or lymph node cells, obtained before intestinal transplant. These receptors originate from a human donor who received an intestinal transplant.

The chain has TRBV7-2 and TRBJ2-1; TRBD2 matches at 9 bases. The CDR3 extends over 16 amino acids. After removal of 2 bases from V and 4 bases from J, the junction contained 6 bases not matched to a gene. Germline lookup yields CDR1 SGHTA and CDR2 FQGNSA. CDR3 nucleotide sequence: TGTGCCAGCAGCTTAACTTCTCTAGCGGGATACAATGAGCAGTTCTTC. Residues: CASSLTSLAGYNEQFF.

The chain recombines TRBV21-1 with TRBJ2-3; the tabulated D call, TRBD1, remains unverified against the DNA. TRBV21-1 is listed as a pseudogene. The CDR3 length is 15 residues. CDR3 nucleotides: TGTGCCAGCAGCGTCCGACAGAGACCTCCAGATACGCAGTATTTT. Amino acids: CASSVRQRPPDTQYF.

The V gene is TRBV6-1, the J gene TRBJ2-1, with a weak D call TRBD2 (6 bases). The CDR3 runs 15 residues. V dropped 3 bases and J dropped 2 bases, with 11 bases sitting between them. Per the germline V gene, CDR1 is MNHNS and CDR2 is SASEGT. The CDR3 DNA follows: TGTGCCAGCAGTGAGGGGGGACTGACCTACAATGAGCAGTTCTTC. Translation gives CASSEGGLTYNEQFF.

The chain links TRBV28 to TRBJ1-1, with no clear D. The CDR3 is made up of 13 amino acids. The germline gives CDR1 MDHEN, CDR2 SYDVKM. V lost 9 bases and J lost 7, with 18 bases in between. The CDR3 DNA follows: TGTGCCAGATCCTACCCGGAGCGTAATGAAGCTTTCTTT. This sequence encodes CARSYPERNEAFF.

The chain links TRBV19 to TRBJ1-4; 8 nucleotides align to TRBD1. The CDR3 covers 16 residues. Germline V gene lookup returns CDR1 LNHDA and CDR2 SQIVND (reference sequence). The trim removed 10 bases at V and 0 bases at J, leaving 10 bases unmatched. CDR3 loop: CATADRGIATNEKLFF. Here the CDR3 DNA reads TGTGCCACCGCTGACAGGGGTATAGCAACTAATGAAAAACTGTTTTTT.

Only one count was recorded for this clone. The genes are TRBV5-6 and TRBJ2-6; D unresolved. V lost 1 base to trimming and J lost 1 base, with 9 bases between them. This CDR3 is built from 16 residues. Germline lookup yields CDR1 SGHDT and CDR2 YYEEEE. CDR3 nucleotide sequence: TGTGCCAGCAGCTTGTTCTTAGAATCTGGGGCCAACGTCCTGACTTTC. Its translation is CASSLFLESGANVLTF.

The chain couples TRBV6-4 to TRBJ2-3, with D perhaps TRBD2 (5 bases). The V and J ends lost 6 bases and 4 bases respectively, with 14 bases between them. CDR1 is MRHNA and CDR2 is SNTAGT in the germline V gene. CDR3 size: 14 residues. The CDR3 reads CASSDTAGADTQYF. The CDR3 DNA follows: TGTGCCAGCAGCGACACGGCCGGGGCAGATACGCAGTATTTT.

The CDR3 DNA follows: TGTGCCAGCAGCATGCCCCGGGACAGGGGGCTCTTGGGGGAGACCCAGTACTTC. Amino acids: CASSMPRDRGLLGETQYF. The V call is TRBV11-3, the J call TRBJ2-5; TRBD1 agrees at 12 bases. The CDR3 spans 18 residues. Unmatched junction bases numbered 15, after V lost 5 bases and J lost 5 bases. Germline V lookup: CDR1 SGHNT, CDR2 YENEEA. Looking up the rest from reference TRBV11-3 and TRBJ2-5 gives the full variable domain: EAGVVQSPRYKIIEKKQPVAFWCNPISGHNTLYWYLQNLGQGPELLIRYENEEAVDDSQLPKDRFSAERLKGVDSTLKIQPAELGDSAVYLCASSMPRDRGLLGETQYFGPGTRLLVL.

This chain connects TRBV5-1 to TRBJ1-4; no reliable D call. The germline CDR1 and CDR2 sequences are SGHRS and YFSETQ. Trimming removed 2 bases at V and 0 bases at J, with 14 bases between. There are 17 residues in the CDR3. The CDR3: CASSLSVLGSTNEKLFF. The CDR3 nucleotides read TGCGCCAGCAGCTTATCCGTTTTGGGGTCAACTAATGAAAAACTGTTTTTT.

The V call is TRBV20-1, the J call TRBJ2-7; 7 bases map to TRBD1. V shed 7 bases and J 6 bases; nucleotides not matched to a gene: 6. CDR1 and CDR2 from the germline V gene are DFQATT and SNEGSKA (reference sequence). The length of the CDR3 is 11 residues. In DNA form, the CDR3 reads TGCAGTGAGACAGGGATGGGCGAGCAGTACTTC. Encoded protein: CSETGMGEQYF.

This clone was picked up one time. The gene calls are TRBV6-5 and TRBJ1-2; the match to TRBD1 covers 8 bases. The CDR3 length is 13 residues. Per germline, CDR1 MNHEY and CDR2 SVGAGI. Trimming removed 0 bases from V and 6 bases from J; junction bases left unmatched: 0. The CDR3 protein is CASSYSTGDGYTF. CDR3 in DNA: TGTGCCAGCAGTTACTCGACAGGGGATGGCTACACCTTC.

A word on this clone: As the CDR3 is not closed by the conserved phenylalanine or tryptophan, this likely results from a read error. V is TRBV6-5 and J is TRBJ1-2, with 10 bases identical to TRBD1. This CDR3 region has 15 residues. Germline V gene data show CDR1 as MNHEY and CDR2 as SVGAGI. The V segment lost 5 bases and the J segment 4 bases; nucleotides outside the gene matches: 7. The CDR3 DNA is TGTGCCAGCAGTAGGCAGGGACAGGGGATCTATGGCTACACCCTC. This sequence encodes CASSRQGQGIYGYTL.